A selection of T cell receptor beta chains follows, all from one sample in a study of memory CD4+ T cells and cytomegalovirus serostatus. Libraries were prepared by immunoSEQ multiplex PCR; TCRdb keeps only in-frame clonotypes and omits some of them. This sample has about 50,000 clones, with 82% found just once. The sequenced sample consisted of memory CD4+ T cells from blood. The receptors were gathered from an adult in good health and CMV-seronegative. CDR3s include the opening cysteine and the closing phenylalanine or tryptophan. A D gene is named only where the DNA matches it firmly. Rows may omit the clone size; those that give it use once, few, many or a size class.

>TRBV15|TRBJ1-2|TRBD1|once
TGTGCCACCAGCAGAGATGCCGGGACAGGGGGCAACTATGGCTACACCTTC
CATSRDAGTGGNYGYTF
>TRBV7-2|TRBJ1-2|TRBD1|NA
TGTGCCAGCAGCATAAGGGGGACAGGACAGGGCGGCTACACCTTC
CASSIRGTGQGGYTF
>TRBV7-9|TRBJ1-1|NA|NA
TGTGCCAGCGGCCAGGCCAGGGACACTGAAGCTTTCTTT
CASGQARDTEAFF
>TRBV6-1|TRBJ2-1|NA|NA
TGTGCCAGCAGCACCTGGGACACCGGGGAGCAGTTCTTC
CASSTWDTGEQFF
>TRBV9|TRBJ1-1|NA|NA
TGTGCCAGCAACGCCCTGGGGGGAGCGAACACTGAAGCTTTCTTT
CASNALGGANTEAFF
>TRBV7-2|TRBJ2-3|NA|NA
TGTGCCAGCAGCTTTGGTCCACCCTCAGGGGGCACAGATACGCAGTATTTT
CASSFGPPSGGTDTQYF
>TRBV5-4|TRBJ2-1|TRBD2|NA
TGTGCCAGCAGCTTCGGACTAGCGGCCTACAATGAGCAGTTCTTC
CASSFGLAAYNEQFF
>TRBV4-1|TRBJ2-2|NA|NA
TGCGCCAGCAGCCAAGAGTTCGAGACTCCGTACACCGGGGAGCTGTTTTTT
CASSQEFETPYTGELFF
>TRBV7-2|TRBJ1-5|NA|NA
TGTGCCAGCAGCTTAGATGCGAGGAGAAATAGCAATCAGCCCCAGCATTTT
CASSLDARRNSNQPQHF
>TRBV19|TRBJ2-4|NA|NA
TGTGCCAGTAGTATATGGGGAGTGGGCAAAAACATTCAGTACTTC
CASSIWGVGKNIQYF
>TRBV29-1|TRBJ2-7|TRBD1|NA
TGCAGCGCCACCCCCCGGACAGGGGGCAGCGAGCAGTACTTC
CSATPRTGGSEQYF
>TRBV15|TRBJ2-7|TRBD1|NA
TGTGCCACCAGCCGGGACAGGGGGCTCTACGAGCAGTACTTC
CATSRDRGLYEQYF
>TRBV2|TRBJ1-6|NA|NA
TGTGCCAGCAGTGCTAGGGGTGGGAATAATTCACCCCTCCACTTT
CASSARGGNNSPLHF
>TRBV4-3|TRBJ2-6|NA|NA
TGCGCCAGCAGCCCAAGCGGCCTCGGGTCTGGGGCCAACGTCCTGACTTTC
CASSPSGLGSGANVLTF
>TRBV27|TRBJ1-4|NA|NA
TGTGCCAGCAGTTTAGCGAGGGACGTGTTTGAAAAACTGTTTTTT
CASSLARDVFEKLFF
>TRBV29-1|TRBJ2-7|NA|once
TGCAGCGTTGAAGATACGTTCTACGAGCAGTACTTC
CSVEDTFYEQYF
>TRBV2|TRBJ2-3|TRBD2|NA
TGTGCCAGCAGGGAGCGGGGGCGCACAGATACGCAGTATTTT
CASRERGRTDTQYF
>TRBV6-6|TRBJ2-3|NA|NA
TGTGCCAGCAGTTCAGCTGGACATCCCACAGATACGCAGTATTTT
CASSSAGHPTDTQYF
>TRBV5-6|TRBJ1-6|NA|NA
TGTGCCAGCAGCTTGGACAATTCACCCCTCCACTTT
CASSLDNSPLHF
>TRBV30|TRBJ1-6|NA|NA
TGTGCCTGGAGGACGGACCTCTGGGATAATTCACCCCTCCACTTT
CAWRTDLWDNSPLHF
>TRBV30|TRBJ2-7|TRBD2|NA
TGTGCTTCCTCTAGCGGGGGGAGCTCCTACGAGCAGTACTTC
CASSSGGSSYEQYF
>TRBV6-4|TRBJ1-5|TRBD1|NA
TGTGCCAGCGGACGAGGGGGCGATCAGCCCCAGCATTTT
CASGRGGDQPQHF
>TRBV28|TRBJ2-5|TRBD2|NA
TGTGCCAGCAGTTTACTAGCGGGGCTAAACCAAGAGACCCAGTACTTC
CASSLLAGLNQETQYF
>TRBV5-1|TRBJ2-5|NA|NA
TGCGCCAGCAGCTTGGCCGGGACGGAAAAAGAGACCCAGTACTTC
CASSLAGTEKETQYF
>TRBV5-8|TRBJ2-5|TRBD2|NA
TGTGCCAGCAGCCCAGGACTAGCGGGGGCCGCGGAGACCCAGTACTTC
CASSPGLAGAAETQYF
>TRBV5-5|TRBJ1-2|NA|once
TGTGCCAGCAGCTTGGACGGCTTCTATGGCTACACCTTC
CASSLDGFYGYTF
>TRBV6-5|TRBJ2-3|NA|NA
TGTGCCAGCGGCCCCCCTACTAGATCAGATACGCAGTATTTT
CASGPPTRSDTQYF
>TRBV14|TRBJ2-4|TRBD1|NA
TGTGCCAGCAGCCTTTCCGGGACAGGGTGGAAAAACATTCAGTACTTC
CASSLSGTGWKNIQYF
>TRBV29-1|TRBJ1-1|NA|NA
TGCAGCGGACACAGGGATATGAACACTGAAGCTTTCTTT
CSGHRDMNTEAFF
>TRBV15|TRBJ2-7|NA|NA
TGTGCCACCAGTGACCCGGGACCCAGCATCTCCTACGAGCAGTACTTC
CATSDPGPSISYEQYF
>TRBV5-6|TRBJ2-1|NA|NA
TGTGCCAGCAGCTTTTGGGCACCTGGAGGATACAATGAGCAGTTCTTC
CASSFWAPGGYNEQFF
>TRBV6-5|TRBJ2-7|TRBD1|NA
TGTGCCAGCAGTTACCTGACAGGGGCCTACGAGCAGTACTTC
CASSYLTGAYEQYF
>TRBV27|TRBJ1-4|TRBD1|once
TGTGCCAGCAGTGCCTACAGGGGAGTTCGTGAAAAACTGTTTTTT
CASSAYRGVREKLFF
>TRBV7-7|TRBJ1-1|TRBD1|NA
TGTGCCAGCAGCTTAATCGTTCGGGACAGTTTTTCGGCGAACACTGAAGCTTTCTTT
CASSLIVRDSFSANTEAFF
>TRBV5-1|TRBJ2-5|TRBD2|few
TGCGCCAGCAGCTTGGGAGGGACTAGCTGGGAGACCCAGTACTTC
CASSLGGTSWETQYF